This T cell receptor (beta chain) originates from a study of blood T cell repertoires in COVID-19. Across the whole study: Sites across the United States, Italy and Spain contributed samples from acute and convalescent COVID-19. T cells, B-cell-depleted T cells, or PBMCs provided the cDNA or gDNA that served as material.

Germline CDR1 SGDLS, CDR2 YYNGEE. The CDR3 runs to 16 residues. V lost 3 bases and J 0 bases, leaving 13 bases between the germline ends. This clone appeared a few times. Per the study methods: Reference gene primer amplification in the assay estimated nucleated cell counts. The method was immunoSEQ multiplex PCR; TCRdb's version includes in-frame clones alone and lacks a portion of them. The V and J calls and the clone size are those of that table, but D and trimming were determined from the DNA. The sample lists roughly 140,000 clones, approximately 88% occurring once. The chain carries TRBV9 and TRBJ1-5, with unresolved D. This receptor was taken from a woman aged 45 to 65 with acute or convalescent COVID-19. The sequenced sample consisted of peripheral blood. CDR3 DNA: TGTGCCAGCAGCGAGGTGGAGCCCCATAGCAATCAGCCCCAGCATTTT. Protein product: CASSEVEPHSNQPQHF.